The sequence of this TCR beta chain was determined in a study of cytomegalovirus exposure and HLA in healthy donors. The PCR was carried out with 60 Vbeta primers and 13 Jbeta primers. Libraries were prepared by immunoSEQ multiplex PCR; TCRdb keeps only in-frame clonotypes and omits some of them. The sample contains more than 95,000 clones, 75% to 85% of which appear only once. The sample was PBMCs. The source is a young man in good health and CMV-seronegative.

Here the CDR3 reads CASIGASAVYNEQFF. In DNA, the CDR3 is TGTGCCAGCATAGGGGCTAGCGCTGTCTACAATGAGCAGTTCTTC. The rearrangement links TRBV28 to TRBJ2-1; TRBD2 is a possible D gene (6 bases). This CDR3 is 15 amino acids long. V lost 7 bases to trimming and J lost 3 bases, with 16 bases between them. Germline V gene data show CDR1 as MDHEN and CDR2 as SYDVKM.